This T cell receptor beta chain derives from a study of blood T cell repertoires in COVID-19. Data came from immunoSEQ multiplex PCR; TCRdb stores just in-frame clones and leaves some out. Altogether around 70,000 clones are present, 65% to 90% being singletons, with the ten largest covering approximately 40%. The CDR3 sequence is 12 residues long. V was pared by 0 bases and J by 8 bases, with 8 bases between. Per the germline V gene, CDR1 is SGHNT and CDR2 is YENEEA. The sequenced sample was peripheral blood. This TCR derives from a man older than 75 with acute or convalescent COVID-19. The gene calls are TRBV11-3 and TRBJ2-7; D not resolved. DNA of the CDR3: TGTGCCAGCAGCTTAGAGAGCTCCAAGCAGTACTTC. Protein product: CASSLESSKQYF.